What follows are 27 T cell receptor beta chains derived from one specimen sequenced in a study of shared clonotypes between healthy human individuals. TCRdb's copy holds only in-frame clones and misses some; the assay was immunoSEQ multiplex PCR. This table holds approximately 2,000,000 clones, under 95% found once. Sequenced material: naive CD4+ T cells from PBMCs. The subset denotes: CD45RA+ positively selected. The receptors stem from a man between 18 and 29 years old in good health. Some clones in this sample may be carry-over from other donors' samples.

The chain recombines TRBV5-1 with TRBJ2-2; tentative D call: TRBD2 (6 bases). The CDR3 is made up of 15 amino acids. V lost 4 bases, J lost 0 bases, and 10 bases lay in between. Germline values: CDR1 SGHRS, CDR2 YFSETQ. CDR3 in amino acids: CASSEGLANTGELFF. The CDR3 DNA reads as TGCGCCAGCAGCGAGGGACTGGCGAACACCGGGGAGCTGTTTTTT.

The chain uses TRBV6-5 and TRBJ1-1; D ambiguous. Trimming shortened V by 6 bases and J by 1 base, and 12 bases separated the two germline ends. This CDR3 is 14 amino acids long. Germline CDR1 MNHEY, CDR2 SVGAGI. The CDR3 DNA sequence: TGTGCCAGCAGATTCGGTTTGGAGAACACTGAAGCTTTCTTT. Protein: CASRFGLENTEAFF.

CDR3 loop: CASSQDPTGYNSPLHF. CDR3 nucleotide sequence: TGCGCCAGCAGCCAAGATCCCACAGGCTATAATTCACCCCTCCACTTT. The V gene is TRBV4-1, the J gene TRBJ1-6; possible D gene TRBD1, 5 bases. The CDR3 has 16 amino acids. V lost 0 bases to trimming and J lost 3 bases, with 9 bases between them. Germline CDR1 is MGHRA and CDR2 is YSYEKL.

The chain uses TRBV4-1 and TRBJ2-7; D remains unclear. This CDR3 comprises 11 residues. The V gene lost 3 bases and the J gene lost 5 bases, with 5 bases spanning the gap. Per germline, CDR1 MGHRA and CDR2 YSYEKL. The CDR3 bases are TGCGCCAGCAGCCATTCCCACGAGCAGTACTTC. It codes for CASSHSHEQYF.

Comment on this clone: Distinct nucleotide sequences in the sample also encode this CDR3. This chain links TRBV5-1 with TRBJ2-2; no definite D call. CDR1 and CDR2 from the germline V gene are SGHRS and YFSETQ. V was clipped by 5 bases and J by 5 bases, with 10 bases between them. The CDR3 is made up of 13 amino acids. The DNA of the CDR3 is TGCGCCAGCAGTTCAACTGTGACCGGGGAGCTGTTTTTT. Translated: CASSSTVTGELFF.

The genes are TRBV2 and TRBJ1-5, with TRBD1 matching 7 bases. The CDR3 is made up of 13 amino acids. CDR1 is SNHLY, CDR2 FYNNEI, per germline. The ends lost 6 bases at V and 9 bases at J; junction bases unmatched: 8. The CDR3 nucleotides read TGTGCCAGCAGCGGGACAGCCGGTGGGCCCCAGCATTTT. Amino acids: CASSGTAGGPQHF.

The J gene is TRBJ2-7, the V gene TRBV6-1, with D perhaps given as TRBD1 or TRBD2 (6 bases each). Deletions cut 8 bases from V and 4 bases from J, with 15 bases between. Per germline, CDR1 MNHNS and CDR2 SASEGT. The CDR3 is 13 amino acids. The CDR3 loop reads CASRFGGGYEQYF. CDR3 coding DNA: TGTGCCAGCCGCTTCGGAGGGGGATACGAGCAGTACTTC.

This rearrangement joins TRBV7-2 to TRBJ1-1; unclear D gene. V was cut by 5 bases and J by 10 bases, with 5 bases left in between. The V gene's germline CDR1 is SGHTA and CDR2 FQGNSA. The CDR3 spans 9 residues. CDR3 residues: CASSPLAFF. CDR3 nucleotide sequence: TGTGCCAGCAGCCCCCTAGCTTTCTTT.

This clone was picked up one time. The gene calls are TRBV6-5 and TRBJ2-1; 9 nucleotides line up with TRBD2. The germline V gene encodes CDR1 MNHEY and CDR2 SVGAGI. Unmatched junction bases numbered 10, after V lost 5 bases and J lost 8 bases. There are 15 residues in the CDR3. Here the CDR3 DNA reads TGTGCCAGCAGTCTTATTTCTAGCGGGGAATATGAGCAGTTCTTC. It codes for CASSLISSGEYEQFF.

V usage is TRBV9 and J usage is TRBJ2-3; unclear D gene. V was pared by 7 bases and J by 0 bases, with 9 bases between. The CDR3 has 13 amino acids. Germline lookup yields CDR1 SGDLS and CDR2 YYNGEE. CDR3 sequence reads: CASSTASTDTQYF. The CDR3, as DNA: TGTGCCAGCTCTACGGCGAGCACAGATACGCAGTATTTT.

This clone was observed a few times. The chain is built from TRBV28 and TRBJ2-2; 9 nucleotides line up with TRBD2. This CDR3 is built from 14 residues. CDR1 and CDR2 (germline): MDHEN, SYDVKM. J lost 9 bases, V lost 5 bases, and 7 bases had no gene match. The CDR3 nucleotides are TGTGCCAGCAGTCCCGGGACTAGCTTTCGGGAGCTGTTTTTT. Its protein is CASSPGTSFRELFF.

The gene calls are TRBV2 and TRBJ2-6; no clear D gene. Germline CDR1 SNHLY, CDR2 FYNNEI. The CDR3 sequence is 15 residues long. V lost 3 bases and J 0 bases, leaving 6 bases between the germline ends. The CDR3 coding sequence is TGTGCCAGCAGTGAGCTCCGCTCTGGGGCCAACGTCCTGACTTTC. Its protein is CASSELRSGANVLTF.

V is TRBV7-3 and J is TRBJ2-2, with 15 nucleotides matching TRBD2. The CDR3 loop spans 18 amino acids. The V gene end was trimmed by 5 bases and the J gene end by 3 bases; junction bases not matched to a gene: 7. Germline lookup yields CDR1 SGHTA and CDR2 FQGTGA. CDR3 region: CASSTGLAGGPHTGELFF. In DNA form, the CDR3 reads TGTGCCAGCAGCACGGGACTAGCGGGAGGACCGCACACCGGGGAGCTGTTTTTT.

The chain uses TRBV19 and TRBJ2-1; 11 nucleotides line up with TRBD2. Germline V gives CDR1 LNHDA, CDR2 SQIVND (reference sequence). Unmatched junction bases numbered 12, after V lost 7 bases and J lost 7 bases. The CDR3 runs to 16 residues. CDR3 coding DNA: TGTGCCAGTATTTATAGCGGGAGGGCCGGTAGGAATGAGCAGTTCTTC. Protein product: CASIYSGRAGRNEQFF.

The chain combines TRBV5-4 with TRBJ1-1; D is uncertain. CDR1 and CDR2 from the germline V gene are SGHNT and YYREEE (reference sequence). This CDR3 region has 17 residues. Trimming cost V 0 bases and J 3 bases, with 18 bases left between them. In nucleotides, the CDR3 is TGTGCCAGCAGCTTGGCCAGCTGGAGGTCGTTGGACACTGAAGCTTTCTTT. This codes for CASSLASWRSLDTEAFF.

The chain is built from TRBV28 and TRBJ2-7; D not resolved. The germline V and J ends were trimmed by 7 bases and 6 bases, with 19 bases remaining between them. Per germline, CDR1 MDHEN and CDR2 SYDVKM. CDR3 length: 14 residues. The CDR3 DNA reads as TGTGCCAGCATCCCCTTTGAGAGGTCTCTCGAGCAGTACTTC. It is translated as CASIPFERSLEQYF.

This clone was detected only once. This chain joins TRBV30 and TRBJ2-7, with 10 bases lining up with TRBD1. The CDR3 spans 14 residues. J lost 3 bases, V lost 2 bases, and 4 bases had no gene match. Germline assignment: CDR1 GTSNPN and CDR2 SVGIG (reference sequence). The DNA for the CDR3 is TGTGCCTGGAGTCCGGGACAGGGGATCTACGAGCAGTACTTC. It encodes CAWSPGQGIYEQYF.

The chain employs TRBV19 and TRBJ1-5; tentatively, D is TRBD1 (5 bases). Trimming took 9 bases from V and 3 from J, leaving 21 bases between them. Germline V gene lookup returns CDR1 LNHDA and CDR2 SQIVND (reference sequence). The CDR3 runs 16 residues. The CDR3, as DNA: TGTGCCAGCAAAGACAGCCCCCTTTGGAACAATCAGCCCCAGCATTTT. It is translated as CASKDSPLWNNQPQHF.

The chain combines TRBV20-1 with TRBJ1-2, with D perhaps matching TRBD1 (6 bases). The CDR3 contains 11 residues. Deletions cut 0 bases from V and 13 bases from J, with 12 bases between. The germline V gene encodes CDR1 DFQATT and CDR2 SNEGSKA (reference sequence). The CDR3 spells CSARDGGLGTF. For the CDR3, the DNA is TGCAGTGCTAGAGACGGGGGGCTAGGCACCTTC.

There are a few counts of this clone. This CDR3 is also generated by other DNA sequences in the sample. The V gene is TRBV28, the J gene TRBJ1-1; 7 bases match TRBD1. Per the germline V gene, CDR1 is MDHEN and CDR2 is SYDVKM. V gave up 5 bases and J gave up 0 bases; unmatched junction bases: 3. The CDR3 consists of 14 residues. The CDR3 coding sequence is TGTGCCAGCAGTACGGGACAGATGAACACTGAAGCTTTCTTT. It translates to CASSTGQMNTEAFF. Drawing the rest from reference TRBV28 and TRBJ1-1, the complete variable domain is DVKVTQSSRYLVKRTGEKVFLECVQDMDHENMFWYRQDPGLGLRLIYFSYDVKMKEKGDIPEGYSVSREKKERFSLILESASTNQTSMYLCASSTGQMNTEAFFGQGTRLTVV.

This rearrangement joins TRBV30 to TRBJ1-4; 10 bases agree with TRBD1. This CDR3 spans 14 amino acids. V lost 2 bases and J lost 8; bases outside the gene matches: 5. Germline values: CDR1 GTSNPN, CDR2 SVGIG (reference sequence). The CDR3: CAWSIGQGVEKLFF. The CDR3 DNA follows: TGTGCCTGGAGTATCGGACAGGGGGTCGAAAAACTGTTTTTT.

V usage is TRBV9 and J usage is TRBJ1-1; possible D gene TRBD1, 5 bases. The V end was cut by 1 base, the J end by 4 bases, with 8 bases between. Germline V gene lookup returns CDR1 SGDLS and CDR2 YYNGEE. This CDR3 comprises 13 residues. CDR3 bases: TGTGCCAGCAGCGTAAACACAGGCACTGAAGCTTTCTTT. Its translation: CASSVNTGTEAFF.

CDR3 in DNA: TGTGCCAGCAGCTCGACAGCCTACGAGCAGTACTTC. This sequence encodes CASSSTAYEQYF. The gene calls are TRBV5-8 and TRBJ2-7; D is perhaps TRBD1 (5 bases). Looked up from germline, CDR1 is SGHTS and CDR2 is YDEGEE. The CDR3 runs to 12 residues. V lost 3 bases and J 2 bases, leaving 6 bases between the germline ends. The full variable domain, its missing parts supplied by reference TRBV5-8 and TRBJ2-7, is EAGVTQSPTHLIKTRGQQATLRCSPISGHTSVYWYQQALGLGLQFLLWYDEGEERNRGNFPPRFSGRQFPNYSSELNVNALELEDSALYLCASSSTAYEQYFGPGTRLTVT.

The chain couples TRBV6-5 to TRBJ1-3, with D unclear. The ends were cut back, 0 bases at V and 0 bases at J, with 6 bases in the middle. The CDR3 length is 15 residues. Looked up from germline, CDR1 is MNHEY and CDR2 is SVGAGI. CDR3 protein: CASSYSKLSGNTIYF. CDR3 in DNA: TGTGCCAGCAGTTACTCGAAACTCTCTGGAAACACCATATATTTT.

This chain uses TRBV14 with TRBJ2-1; D is possibly TRBD1 or TRBD2 (5 bases each). This CDR3 has 16 residues. V lost 7 bases, J lost 0 bases, and 16 bases lay in between. CDR1 and CDR2 from the germline V gene are SGHDN and FVKESK. The CDR3 reads CASTFRGDPSYNEQFF. CDR3 coding DNA: TGTGCCAGCACCTTTAGGGGAGATCCCTCCTACAATGAGCAGTTCTTC.

V and J are TRBV9 and TRBJ1-2; D is undetermined. CDR3 length equals 15 residues. The V gene lost 0 bases and the J gene lost 4 bases, with 13 bases spanning the gap. Germline V gene data show CDR1 as SGDLS and CDR2 as YYNGEE. The CDR3 is CASSVGLGIGYGYTF. The CDR3 DNA sequence: TGTGCCAGCAGCGTAGGTCTCGGGATAGGCTATGGCTACACCTTC.

J is TRBJ2-5 and V is TRBV5-1, with D tentatively TRBD1 (5 bases). This CDR3 has 14 amino acids. V lost 3 bases to trimming and J lost 3 bases, with 12 bases between them. Germline V gives CDR1 SGHRS, CDR2 YFSETQ. DNA for the CDR3: TGCGCCAGCAGCTGGGGCCTACAAAAAGAGACCCAGTACTTC. Protein product: CASSWGLQKETQYF. Based on the CDR3 plus reference TRBV5-1 and TRBJ2-5, the full variable domain is KAGVTQTPRYLIKTRGQQVTLSCSPISGHRSVSWYQQTPGQGLQFLFEYFSETQRNKGNFPGRFSGRQFSNSRSEMNVSTLELGDSALYLCASSWGLQKETQYFGPGTRLLVL.